The 11 T cell receptor beta chains in this list originate from one sample, sequenced in a study of CD8 T cells in Susac syndrome. Reverse transcription of about 0.5 to 1 ug RNA used random hexamers. TCRdb recomputed calls from the immunoSEQ multiplex PCR reads with MiXCR, one row per CDR3 protein. The table has about 240,000 distinct CDR3 sequences, 90% to 97% seen once; the top ten hold approximately 0.094%. What was sequenced was CD4+ T cells from PBMCs. Every receptor here comes from a human donor with Susac syndrome.

In this sample, this clonotype turned up once. The genes are TRBV28 and TRBJ2-7; TRBD1 matches 8 bases. The CDR3 length is 14 residues. V lost 6 bases and J lost 7; bases outside the gene matches: 11. CDR1 is MDHEN, CDR2 SYDVKM, per germline. CDR3 bases: TGTGCCAGCAGCGAACATATGACAGGGGTAGAGCAGTACTTC. Amino acids: CASSEHMTGVEQYF.

The chain has TRBV20-1 and TRBJ2-5; possibly TRBD1 or TRBD2 for D (6 bases each). Germline-derived CDR1 and CDR2 are DFQATT and SNEGSKA (reference sequence). The CDR3 has 13 amino acids. The ends were cut back, 6 bases at V and 5 bases at J, with 16 bases in the middle. The CDR3 bases are TGCAGTGCCCACTCAACCGGGGGCGAGACCCAGTACTTC. Its protein product is CSAHSTGGETQYF.

The chain has TRBV13 and TRBJ1-4; TRBD1 aligns across 10 bases. This CDR3 is 15 amino acids long. The germline CDR1 and CDR2 sequences are PRHDT and FYEKMQ (reference sequence). V trimming: 5 bases; J trimming: 8 bases; junction bases outside the gene matches: 8. For the CDR3, the DNA is TGTGCCAGCAGCGTTGCGACAGGGGGCATGGAAAAACTGTTTTTT. Translating gives CASSVATGGMEKLFF.

The genes are TRBV27 and TRBJ1-5; D is unclear. Trimming removed 5 bases from V and 4 bases from J, with 12 bases in between. The length of the CDR3 is 14 residues. Germline lookup yields CDR1 MNHEY and CDR2 SMNVEV (reference sequence). The CDR3 spells CASSAHPLNQPQHF. In DNA form, the CDR3 reads TGTGCCAGCAGTGCCCACCCCCTGAATCAGCCCCAGCATTTT.

The chain has TRBV5-1 and TRBJ1-2; no clear D gene. The CDR3 runs to 16 residues. Deletions cut 4 bases from V and 8 bases from J, with 24 bases between. CDR1 and CDR2 from the germline V gene are SGHRS and YFSETQ. CDR3 loop: CASSPSRPEPNLGYTF. Here the CDR3 DNA reads TGCGCCAGCAGCCCGTCCCGGCCGGAGCCGAACTTGGGCTACACCTTC.

The chain is built from TRBV20-1 and TRBJ2-5; TRBD2 matches 7 bases. The CDR3 runs 15 residues. Germline CDR1 DFQATT, CDR2 SNEGSKA (reference sequence). Germline trimming cut 0 bases from V and 0 bases from J; bases unmatched to any gene: 4. CDR3 DNA sequence: TGCAGTGCTAGAGATCCAGCGGGGTACCAAGAGACCCAGTACTTC. Translated: CSARDPAGYQETQYF.

This clonotype has a single count. V is TRBV7-3 and J is TRBJ2-3; D is uncertain. Trimming left V 1 base short and J 4 bases short, with 6 bases between. Germline V gives CDR1 SGHTA, CDR2 FQGTGA. CDR3 size: 13 residues. This chain's CDR3 is CASSLIRPDTQYF. CDR3 bases: TGTGCCAGCAGCTTAATTAGACCAGATACGCAGTATTTT. The full variable domain, rest sourced from reference TRBV7-3 and TRBJ2-3, is GAGVSQTPSNKVTEKGKYVELRCDPISGHTALYWYRQSLGQGPEFLIYFQGTGAADDSGLPNDRFFAVRPEGSVSTLKIQRTERGDSAVYLCASSLIRPDTQYFGPGTRLTVL.

This chain links TRBV5-4 with TRBJ2-2, with D hard to call. The CDR3 is 16 residues long. The V gene's germline CDR1 is SGHNT and CDR2 YYREEE (reference sequence). The germline V and J ends were trimmed by 8 bases and 0 bases, with 17 bases remaining between them. The CDR3 nucleotides read TGTGCCAGTCAAGGGCGGAACCACGCGAACACCGGGGAGCTGTTTTTT. It codes for CASQGRNHANTGELFF.

This clonotype was detected only once. The V gene is TRBV30, the J gene TRBJ1-1; 7 bases map to TRBD1. Germline CDR1 is GTSNPN and CDR2 is SVGIG (reference sequence). The CDR3 totals 16 residues. Trimming at V came to 0 bases and at J to 4 bases, leaving 11 bases not matched to a gene. In DNA, the CDR3 is TGTGCCTGGAGTGTACTTTGGACAGGCCCCATCACTGAAGCTTTCTTT. Its protein is CAWSVLWTGPITEAFF. Drawing the rest from reference TRBV30 and TRBJ1-1, the complete variable domain is SQTIHQWPATLVQPVGSPLSLECTVEGTSNPNLYWYRQAAGRGLQLLFYSVGIGQISSEVPQNLSASRPQDRQFILSSKKLLLSDSGFYLCAWSVLWTGPITEAFFGQGTRLTVV.

The genes are TRBV30 and TRBJ2-6; no clear D gene. The germline gives CDR1 GTSNPN, CDR2 SVGIG (reference sequence). The CDR3 spans 15 residues. The V end lost 2 bases, the J end lost 0 bases, and 8 bases lay between the germline ends. CDR3 nucleotides: TGTGCCTGGAGTAGGGCCGGCTCTGGGGCCAACGTCCTGACTTTC. Its translation is CAWSRAGSGANVLTF.

This clonotype appeared a few times. The genes are TRBV28 and TRBJ2-1; either TRBD1 or TRBD2 may supply D (6 bases each). V was pared by 5 bases and J by 10 bases, with 12 bases between. Germline CDR1 is MDHEN and CDR2 is SYDVKM. The CDR3 is made up of 12 amino acids. For the CDR3, the DNA is TGTGCCAGCAGTACTAGAGGGGGGGAGCAGTTCTTC. It codes for CASSTRGGEQFF.